The T cell receptor (beta chain) under discussion was sequenced for a study of shared clonotypes between healthy human individuals. Study details: Donor composition was a couple of women and a few men, aged 18 to 49.

There are 16 residues in the CDR3. Germline V lookup: CDR1 SGHNT, CDR2 YYREEE (reference sequence). V lost 4 bases and J lost 0, with 17 bases in between. Genomic DNA for unsorted samples, which was extracted with the QIAamp DNA Blood Mini kit, came from roughly 100 million PBMCs. An assay was performed, and its level was deep. With ten immunoSEQ deep assay plates, unsorted PBMC DNA underwent sequencing. The protocol was immunoSEQ multiplex PCR, while the TCRdb copy is restricted to in-frame clones and leaves out a portion. The table has about 510,000 clones, approximately 79% seen once. This chain connects TRBV5-4 to TRBJ2-7; D is ambiguous. The receptor was isolated from a woman aged 40 to 50 in good health. Some clones in this sample may be carry-over from other donors' samples. The sample consisted of PBMCs. CDR3 in DNA: TGTGCCAGCAGCCTCCAGCCAGCCCTCGGCTCCTACGAGCAGTACTTC. Translating gives CASSLQPALGSYEQYF.